The entry below gives a single T cell receptor (beta chain) sequence along with its context. The time point denotes: after neoadjuvant nivolumab, at surgical resection. The sample originates from a study of neoadjuvant anti-PD-1 for oral cavity cancer. This CDR3 spans 15 amino acids. J was trimmed by 6 bases and V by 5 bases; bases with no gene match: 8. Germline V gives CDR1 SGHTA, CDR2 FQGNSA. Data came from immunoSEQ multiplex PCR; TCRdb stores just in-frame clones and leaves some out. The sample shows around 14,000 clones, approximately 70% of them seen only once. This receptor was obtained from a person aged 35-80 years with oral cavity squamous cell carcinoma. The source material was PBMCs, sampled after nivolumab (anti-PD-1) treatment. The chain uses TRBV7-2 and TRBJ2-1; the match to TRBD1 covers 9 bases. CDR3: CASSQDRGVFNEQFF. In nucleotides, the CDR3 is TGTGCCAGCAGCCAAGACAGGGGGGTATTCAATGAGCAGTTCTTC.